This TCR beta chain was recovered during a study of tumor and adjacent non-tumor tissue in lung cancer. Study observations and caveats: Patients with more diverse tumor TCRs had worse survival.

On this clonotype: Its antigen is unknown. The CDR3 end shows no conserved phenylalanine or tryptophan, and so a read error is likely.

The template was RNA from unsorted bulk tissue. The normal lung tissue was taken more than 3 cm from the tumor edge. This CDR3 comprises 17 residues. V gave up 0 bases and J gave up 2 bases, with 14 bases separating them. Germline V CDR1 and CDR2: MGHRA, YSYEKL. Three rounds of nested PCR, following a modified ARM-PCR protocol, produced the TCRbeta library. TCRdb reprocessed the multiplex PCR reads with MiXCR, giving one entry per CDR3 protein. Here the sample spans 90,000 to 100,000 distinct CDR3 sequences, roughly 78% being singletons. Sequencing was performed on distant non-tumor lung tissue. This chain links TRBV4-1 with TRBJ2-1, with D unclear. This TCR derives from a man in his sixties with small cell lung cancer. CDR3 nucleotides: TGCGCCAGCAGCCAAGATCCTACCGGGCGGCCCTACAATGAGCAGTTCCTC. It specifies CASSQDPTGRPYNEQFL.